This T cell receptor (beta chain) was recorded in a study of blood T cell repertoires in COVID-19. Study-wide background: COVID-19 samples, acute and convalescent, were from the United States, Italy and Spain.

Germline V gene data show CDR1 as MDHEN and CDR2 as SYDVKM. The CDR3 totals 14 residues. The V and J ends lost 6 bases and 5 bases, in that order; junction bases with no gene match: 5. Sequencing used immunoSEQ multiplex PCR; TCRdb keeps in-frame clones, though not all of them. This sample has 140,000 to 150,000 clones, with about nine tenths found just once. Clinical histories supplied by participants themselves formed the basis of cohort assignment. The chain recombines TRBV28 with TRBJ1-5, with 9 bases that match TRBD1. Sequencing was done on a sample of PBMCs or T cells enriched from blood (not recorded which). The sequence came from a man aged 60-69 years who had recovered from COVID-19. The CDR3 DNA is TGTGCCAGCAGGCCCGGGACAGGGTATCAGCCCCAGCATTTT. Translated, it gives CASRPGTGYQPQHF.